This passage covers 23 T cell receptor beta chains from one sample sequenced in a study of blood T cell repertoires in COVID-19. Here immunoSEQ multiplex PCR was the method, and the copy in TCRdb shows in-frame clones only, minus some. The data contain about 260,000 clones, more than 90% of them singletons. Source material: peripheral blood. Receptor source: a person between 18 and 35 years old with COVID-19, enrolled during active disease.

This rearrangement joins TRBV5-1 to TRBJ1-1, with D unclear. Per the germline V gene, CDR1 is SGHRS and CDR2 is YFSETQ. V lost 3 bases to trimming and J lost 1 base, with 4 bases between them. CDR3 length: 12 amino acids. The CDR3 DNA follows: TGCGCCAGCAGCTCGGGGAACACTGAAGCTTTCTTT. This encodes CASSSGNTEAFF.

The V and J genes are TRBV21-1 and TRBJ2-7; the table calls TRBD1, which could not be checked here. TRBV21-1 is listed as a pseudogene. This CDR3 contains 16 residues. Written as DNA, the CDR3 is TGTGCCAGCAAGAAAACCGAACAGGGGACCAGTGACGAGCAGTACTTC. Its protein product is CASKKTEQGTSDEQYF.

V is TRBV5-5 and J is TRBJ2-3, with 14 bases fitting TRBD2. The J segment lost 8 bases and the V segment lost 0 bases, leaving 2 bases of the junction unmatched. The CDR3 loop spans 15 amino acids. CDR1 is SGHKS, CDR2 YYEKEE, per germline (reference sequence). CDR3 sequence (DNA): TGTGCCAGCAGCTTGGGACTAGCGGGAGGGGCTACGCAGTATTTT. Its protein is CASSLGLAGGATQYF.

The V gene is TRBV12-5, the J gene TRBJ2-1; tentatively, D is TRBD2 (5 bases). The CDR3 runs 13 residues. V was clipped by 6 bases and J by 3 bases, with 9 bases between them. Germline V gene lookup returns CDR1 LGHNT and CDR2 FRNRAP. DNA for the CDR3: TGTGCTAGTGGCCTCGGGGTCTACAATGAGCAGTTCTTC. This translates into CASGLGVYNEQFF. Together with reference TRBV12-5 and TRBJ2-1, the CDR3 gives the full variable domain: DARVTQTPRHKVTEMGQEVTMRCQPILGHNTVFWYRQTMMQGLELLAYFRNRAPLDDSGMPKDRFSAEMPDATLATLKIQPSEPRDSAVYFCASGLGVYNEQFFGPGTRLTVL.

V and J are TRBV11-2 and TRBJ2-5; 8 bases are a match to TRBD2. V trimming: 5 bases; J trimming: 5 bases; junction bases outside the gene matches: 1. In germline, CDR1 is SGHAT, CDR2 FQNNGV. This CDR3 contains 12 residues. The CDR3 nucleotides read TGTGCCAGCAGCCGCGGGGGGGAGACCCAGTACTTC. Protein: CASSRGGETQYF.

The chain links TRBV29-1 to TRBJ2-7; TRBD1 aligns across 7 bases. The germline gives CDR1 SQVTM, CDR2 ANQGSEA. V shed 6 bases and J 1 base; nucleotides not matched to a gene: 3. This CDR3 region has 12 residues. Here the CDR3 reads CSVTGVSYEQYF. CDR3 sequence (DNA): TGCAGCGTCACAGGGGTATCCTACGAGCAGTACTTC.

V and J are TRBV19 and TRBJ2-2; D is uncertain. The CDR3 has 13 amino acids. V lost 3 bases to trimming and J lost 3 bases, with 5 bases between them. Per germline, CDR1 LNHDA and CDR2 SQIVND (reference sequence). The CDR3 nucleotides are TGTGCCAGTAGTATCCTATACACCGGGGAGCTGTTTTTT. This sequence encodes CASSILYTGELFF.

The genes are TRBV7-6 and TRBJ2-1, with D perhaps TRBD1 (6 bases). This CDR3 region has 15 residues. The V gene lost 1 base and the J gene lost 0 bases, with 7 bases spanning the gap. Germline V gene sequence: CDR1 SGHVS, CDR2 FNYEAQ. For the CDR3, the DNA is TGTGCCAGCAGCTTAGACAGGGACTCCTACAATGAGCAGTTCTTC. Encoded protein: CASSLDRDSYNEQFF. The full variable domain, its missing parts supplied by reference TRBV7-6 and TRBJ2-1, is GAGVSQSPRYKVTKRGQDVALRCDPISGHVSLYWYRQALGQGPEFLTYFNYEAQQDKSGLPNDRFSAERPEGSISTLTIQRTEQRDSAMYRCASSLDRDSYNEQFFGPGTRLTVL.

The chain recombines TRBV29-1 with TRBJ2-7; D is perhaps TRBD2 (6 bases). The germline V gene encodes CDR1 SQVTM and CDR2 ANQGSEA. V was pared by 1 base and J by 6 bases, with 13 bases between. The CDR3 contains 13 residues. CDR3 coding DNA: TGCAGCGTTGAAGGACGACTAGTCGGCGAGCAGTACTTC. Translated, it gives CSVEGRLVGEQYF.

The chain carries TRBV7-2 and TRBJ2-7; D is perhaps TRBD1 (6 bases). Trimming cost V 7 bases and J 5 bases, with 21 bases left between them. This CDR3 spans 15 amino acids. The germline gives CDR1 SGHTA, CDR2 FQGNSA. The chain's CDR3 is CASNPTVTGVHEQYF. DNA of the CDR3: TGTGCCAGCAACCCCACCGTGACAGGAGTCCACGAGCAGTACTTC.

The CDR3 nucleotides are TGTGCCACCAGCAGAGAAGGGGGGGCAGATACGCAGTATTTT. It is translated as CATSREGGADTQYF. The chain carries TRBV15 and TRBJ2-3, with a tentative D call TRBD2 (7 bases). The CDR3 extends over 14 amino acids. Germline values: CDR1 LNHNV, CDR2 YYDKDF (reference sequence). V was clipped by 0 bases and J by 4 bases, with 8 bases between them.

The V gene is TRBV6-5, the J gene TRBJ2-7; 8 positions match TRBD2. This CDR3 has 15 residues. Trimming took 4 bases from V and 2 from J; bases not matched to a gene: 7. The germline V gene encodes CDR1 MNHEY and CDR2 SVGAGI. CDR3 sequence reads: CASSLDSGITYEQYF. The CDR3 DNA follows: TGTGCCAGCAGTTTAGATAGCGGGATCACCTACGAGCAGTACTTC.

The rearrangement uses TRBV4-1 and TRBJ2-2; D gene uncertain. Looked up from germline, CDR1 is MGHRA and CDR2 is YSYEKL. Deletions cut 3 bases from V and 3 bases from J, with 11 bases between. CDR3 size: 15 residues. The CDR3 nucleotides read TGCGCCAGCAGCCATAACTCCGCGGACACCGGGGAGCTGTTTTTT. Translation gives CASSHNSADTGELFF.

V gene TRBV28 combines with J gene TRBJ2-7; tentative D call: TRBD1 (6 bases). Germline V gene sequence: CDR1 MDHEN, CDR2 SYDVKM. The CDR3 contains 14 residues. The V and J ends lost 2 bases and 2 bases respectively, with 10 bases between them. The CDR3 reads CASSLGTPPYEQYF. The DNA of the CDR3 is TGTGCCAGCAGTTTAGGGACACCCCCCTACGAGCAGTACTTC.

Here the CDR3 DNA reads TGTGCCAGCAGCCGTTCGGGGGGGAGCACTGAAGCTTTCTTT. It specifies CASSRSGGSTEAFF. This rearrangement joins TRBV3-1 (or the pseudogene TRBV3-2) to TRBJ1-1; perhaps TRBD1 as D (5 bases). CDR3 length: 14 amino acids. Between the trimmed V and J ends, which lost 4 bases and 4 bases, there was a span of 13 bases. In germline, CDR1 is LGHDT, CDR2 YNNKEL (reference sequence).

This chain joins TRBV11-1 and TRBJ1-2; 7 bases fit TRBD1. Germline V lookup: CDR1 SGHAT, CDR2 FQDESV (reference sequence). V lost 5 bases and J lost 6; bases outside the gene matches: 6. The CDR3 is 13 residues long. The CDR3: CASSPGQLDGYTF. The CDR3 DNA reads as TGTGCCAGCAGCCCGGGACAGCTTGATGGCTACACCTTC.

The J gene is TRBJ1-1, the V gene TRBV3-1 (or the pseudogene TRBV3-2); the D is unclear. Germline lookup yields CDR1 LGHDT and CDR2 YNNKEL (reference sequence). The V gene lost 5 bases and the J gene lost 3 bases, with 10 bases spanning the gap. The CDR3 has 13 amino acids. CDR3 sequence: CASSYSFDTEAFF. CDR3 coding DNA: TGTGCCAGCAGCTACAGCTTTGACACTGAAGCTTTCTTT.

The chain uses TRBV7-8 and TRBJ2-1; 12 nucleotides match TRBD2. From germline, CDR1 is SGHVS and CDR2 FQNEAQ. The CDR3 runs 16 residues. V lost 2 bases, J lost 10 bases, and 9 bases stayed unmatched. The CDR3 reads CASSLTGTSGWNEQFF. CDR3 in DNA: TGTGCCAGCAGCTTAACCGGGACTAGCGGGTGGAACGAGCAGTTCTTC.

The chain is built from TRBV25-1 and TRBJ2-7; TRBD2 might be the D (5 bases). Germline V gives CDR1 MGHDK, CDR2 SYGVNS. V lost 7 bases and J lost 3, with 13 bases in between. The CDR3 has 13 residues. The CDR3 spells CASTSAADYEQYF. CDR3 nucleotide sequence: TGTGCCAGCACCTCAGCGGCAGACTACGAGCAGTACTTC.

J is TRBJ2-5 and V is TRBV19; maybe TRBD2 (5 bases). Trimming shortened V by 7 bases and J by 5 bases, and 20 bases separated the two germline ends. Germline V gene lookup returns CDR1 LNHDA and CDR2 SQIVND (reference sequence). This CDR3 spans 15 amino acids. CDR3 coding DNA: TGTGCCAGTAAGGGTCAGGCCGGGTCGGGGGAGACCCAGTACTTC. Translation gives CASKGQAGSGETQYF.

The CDR3 nucleotides are TGTGCCAGCAGCTTAGCCGGGACTAGCGTAGATACGCAGTATTTT. Its translation: CASSLAGTSVDTQYF. The chain links TRBV7-9 to TRBJ2-3, with 10 bases identical to TRBD2. The junction had 2 bases not matched to a gene; V was cut back by 0 bases and J by 5 bases. Germline V gene lookup returns CDR1 SEHNR and CDR2 FQNEAQ (reference sequence). The CDR3 runs 15 residues.

This clone was detected only a few times. This sequence joins TRBV29-1 and TRBJ2-2; 7 nucleotides line up with TRBD1. This CDR3 is 13 amino acids long. The V gene end was trimmed by 6 bases and the J gene end by 2 bases; junction bases not matched to a gene: 3. CDR1 and CDR2 (germline): SQVTM, ANQGSEA. The CDR3 loop is CSVRQGNTGELFF. CDR3 sequence (DNA): TGCAGCGTCCGACAGGGCAACACCGGGGAGCTGTTTTTT.

The chain uses TRBV4-3 and TRBJ2-1, with 8 bases lining up with TRBD1. Germline loops: CDR1 LGHNA, CDR2 YSLEER. This CDR3 has 17 residues. The junction had 5 bases not matched to a gene; V was cut back by 1 base and J by 0 bases. This chain's CDR3 is CASSQALTGGSYNEQFF. CDR3 DNA: TGCGCCAGCAGCCAAGCCCTAACAGGGGGCTCCTACAATGAGCAGTTCTTC.